This T cell receptor (beta chain) was sequenced in a study of cytomegalovirus exposure and HLA in healthy donors. The CDR3 totals 14 residues. Germline V gene lookup returns CDR1 MGHRA and CDR2 YSYEKL. V lost 8 bases, J lost 5 bases, and 17 bases lay in between. The PCR ran on 60 Vbeta and 13 Jbeta primers. Data came from immunoSEQ multiplex PCR; TCRdb stores just in-frame clones and leaves some out. The table includes under 200,000 clones, over 65% detected once. The V and J genes are TRBV4-1 and TRBJ2-3; D is possibly TRBD2 (7 bases). Sequenced: PBMCs. This clonotype was sampled from a woman aged 35 to 49 in good health and CMV-seronegative. In DNA form, the CDR3 reads TGCGCCAGCTCCTTTGGGGGGGCCAAAGATACGCAGTATTTT. As protein: CASSFGGAKDTQYF.